The 29 T cell receptor beta chains listed next were all sequenced from one sample in a study of blood T cell repertoires in COVID-19. Measured with immunoSEQ multiplex PCR; TCRdb has only the in-frame clones, and not every one. Of a few hundred thousand clones in the sample, about 89% were seen once. The sample consisted of peripheral blood. The receptor set was obtained from a woman in her fifties or sixties with acute or convalescent COVID-19.

The chain has TRBV27 and TRBJ1-4; D is possibly TRBD1 (5 bases). The germline V gene encodes CDR1 MNHEY and CDR2 SMNVEV (reference sequence). The CDR3 runs 13 residues. Trimming took 3 bases from V and 11 from J, leaving 13 bases between them. The DNA for the CDR3 is TGTGCCAGCAGTTTCGGGCAGGGCGCTAAACTGTTTTTT. It codes for CASSFGQGAKLFF. Together with reference TRBV27 and TRBJ1-4, the CDR3 gives the full variable domain: EAQVTQNPRYLITVTGKKLTVTCSQNMNHEYMSWYRQDPGLGLRQIYYSMNVEVTDKGDVPEGYKVSRKEKRNFPLILESPSPNQTSLYFCASSFGQGAKLFFGSGTQLSVL.

The chain has TRBV5-5 and TRBJ1-5; D call uncertain. V was trimmed by 4 bases and J by 2 bases, leaving 10 bases between them. Germline V CDR1 and CDR2: SGHKS, YYEKEE (reference sequence). CDR3 length equals 14 residues. CDR3 sequence reads: CASSAGGGNQPQHF. In nucleotides, the CDR3 is TGTGCCAGCAGCGCTGGCGGGGGCAATCAGCCCCAGCATTTT.

The chain carries TRBV9 and TRBJ2-6, with TRBD1 identical over 10 bases. The trim removed 4 bases at V and 1 base at J, leaving 14 bases unmatched. CDR3 length: 20 amino acids. Per germline, CDR1 SGDLS and CDR2 YYNGEE. CDR3 sequence reads: CASSNRDRGFFRSGANVLTF. CDR3 DNA sequence: TGTGCCAGCAGCAACCGGGACAGGGGTTTTTTTCGATCTGGGGCCAACGTCCTGACTTTC.

The rearrangement uses TRBV27 and TRBJ2-7; 7 nucleotides agree with TRBD1. The CDR3 loop spans 14 amino acids. The ends lost 6 bases at V and 0 bases at J; junction bases unmatched: 5. Germline CDR1 reads MNHEY; CDR2 reads SMNVEV (reference sequence). CDR3 DNA sequence: TGTGCCAGCAGCAGACAGGGCGACTCCTACGAGCAGTACTTC. Its translation is CASSRQGDSYEQYF.

This chain joins TRBV28 and TRBJ2-3; D is perhaps TRBD1 (5 bases). The CDR3 extends over 16 amino acids. The germline V and J ends were trimmed by 1 base and 4 bases, with 15 bases remaining between them. Germline V gene data show CDR1 as MDHEN and CDR2 as SYDVKM. CDR3 in DNA: TGTGCCAGCAGTTTATTTAGGGGCCAGGGTCCAGATACGCAGTATTTT. This codes for CASSLFRGQGPDTQYF.

The chain carries TRBV5-1 and TRBJ2-5; no reliable D call. V lost 1 base, J lost 2 bases, and 6 bases lay in between. The CDR3 consists of 13 residues. Germline V gene data show CDR1 as SGHRS and CDR2 as YFSETQ. The CDR3, as DNA: TGCGCCAGCAGCTTGTCTCCGCAAGAGACCCAGTACTTC. Translating it yields CASSLSPQETQYF.

This chain links TRBV5-1 with TRBJ1-5; D is unresolved. Germline V gene sequence: CDR1 SGHRS, CDR2 YFSETQ. The CDR3 sequence is 16 residues long. V lost 1 base and J lost 2, with 13 bases in between. In DNA form, the CDR3 reads TGCGCCAGCAGCTTGACGCCGGGGTCCGGCAATCAGCCCCAGCATTTT. This sequence encodes CASSLTPGSGNQPQHF.

The rearrangement links TRBV2 to TRBJ1-1, with a weak D call TRBD1 (5 bases). There are 15 residues in the CDR3. The V gene's germline CDR1 is SNHLY and CDR2 FYNNEI. The V end lost 4 bases, the J end lost 1 base, and 13 bases lay between the germline ends. The CDR3 loop is CASSGGGASNTEAFF. CDR3 nucleotide sequence: TGTGCCAGCAGTGGGGGAGGGGCTTCGAACACTGAAGCTTTCTTT.

This clone was counted once. The chain is built from TRBV4-1 and TRBJ2-3; D gene ambiguous. Trimming shortened V by 0 bases and J by 0 bases, and 10 bases separated the two germline ends. Germline CDR1 and CDR2: MGHRA and YSYEKL. The CDR3 is 16 amino acids. DNA of the CDR3: TGCGCCAGCAGCCAAGAACTAACCACAAGCACAGATACGCAGTATTTT. Its translation: CASSQELTTSTDTQYF.

This sequence joins TRBV19 and TRBJ1-4; 8 bases map to TRBD1. Germline assignment: CDR1 LNHDA and CDR2 SQIVND (reference sequence). The CDR3 length is 15 residues. V lost 3 bases to trimming and J lost 10 bases; unmatched junction nucleotides: 10. CDR3 amino acids: CASSIPSRGLGKLFF. CDR3 bases: TGTGCCAGTAGTATTCCTTCCAGGGGGCTTGGAAAACTGTTTTTT. The whole variable domain, filled in from reference TRBV19 and TRBJ1-4, reads DGGITQSPKYLFRKEGQNVTLSCEQNLNHDAMYWYRQDPGQGLRLIYYSQIVNDFQKGDIAEGYSVSREKKESFPLTVTSAQKNPTAFYLCASSIPSRGLGKLFFGSGTQLSVL.

The V gene is TRBV10-3, the J gene TRBJ1-1; D remains ambiguous. The V gene lost 4 bases and the J gene lost 0 bases, with 12 bases spanning the gap. This CDR3 region has 15 residues. Germline-derived CDR1 and CDR2 are ENHRY and SYGVKD. The CDR3 loop is CAISGNRIMNTEAFF. The CDR3 DNA reads as TGTGCCATCAGTGGGAACAGAATAATGAACACTGAAGCTTTCTTT.

In this sample, this clone turned up once. This chain connects TRBV5-6 to TRBJ2-7; D ambiguous. The CDR3 is made up of 11 amino acids. The germline V and J ends were trimmed by 3 bases and 7 bases, with 8 bases remaining between them. Per the germline V gene, CDR1 is SGHDT and CDR2 is YYEEEE. The DNA for the CDR3 is TGTGCCAGCAGCTCTATAGAGGAGCAGTACTTC. Its translation is CASSSIEEQYF. Based on the CDR3 plus reference TRBV5-6 and TRBJ2-7, the full variable domain is DAGVTQSPTHLIKTRGQQVTLRCSPKSGHDTVSWYQQALGQGPQFIFQYYEEEERQRGNFPDRFSGHQFPNYSSELNVNALLLGDSALYLCASSSIEEQYFGPGTRLTVT.

This clone came up once. The CDR3 nucleotides read TGTGCCCCGTGGTGGGGGCTGGAGACCCAGTACTTC. This codes for CAPWWGLETQYF. The V and J genes are TRBV28 and TRBJ2-5, with D possibly matching TRBD1 (6 bases). Germline CDR1 and CDR2: MDHEN and SYDVKM. This CDR3 spans 12 amino acids. The germline V and J ends were trimmed by 11 bases and 5 bases, with 15 bases remaining between them.

The chain employs TRBV3-1 (or the pseudogene TRBV3-2) and TRBJ2-1; TRBD2 agrees at 10 bases. The CDR3 runs to 14 residues. The trim removed 1 base at V and 9 bases at J, leaving 3 bases unmatched. Germline V gene lookup returns CDR1 LGHDT and CDR2 YNNKEL (reference sequence). CDR3 region: CASSQAVAGGEQFF. The CDR3 region has the DNA TGTGCCAGCAGCCAAGCGGTAGCGGGAGGTGAGCAGTTCTTC.

This clone was detected only once. The chain employs TRBV12-5 and TRBJ2-1; 11 positions agree with TRBD2. This CDR3 spans 18 amino acids. Trimming at V came to 1 base and at J to 5 bases, leaving 10 bases not matched to a gene. Germline loops: CDR1 LGHNT, CDR2 FRNRAP. For the CDR3, the DNA is TGTGCTAGTGGTTTGGCGCTCATGACTAGCGGGATTGACAATGAGCAGTTCTTC. This gives the protein CASGLALMTSGIDNEQFF.

This sequence joins TRBV4-1 and TRBJ1-2; 9 bases agree with TRBD1. V lost 0 bases to trimming and J lost 6 bases; unmatched junction nucleotides: 5. This CDR3 spans 15 amino acids. Germline CDR1 reads MGHRA; CDR2 reads YSYEKL. The CDR3 sequence is CASSQEGTGLDGYTF. The CDR3 DNA is TGCGCCAGCAGCCAAGAGGGGACAGGGCTAGATGGCTACACCTTC.

This clone was counted a few times. The chain couples TRBV7-2 to TRBJ2-7; 12 bases match TRBD2. The CDR3 length is 19 residues. From germline, CDR1 is SGHTA and CDR2 FQGNSA. With V trimmed by 3 bases and J by 3 bases, 15 bases remained unmatched. Written as DNA, the CDR3 is TGTGCCAGCAGCTTCGATAGACTAGCGGGAGAGACTGATTACTACGAGCAGTACTTC. Translated, it gives CASSFDRLAGETDYYEQYF.

The rearrangement uses TRBV5-1 and TRBJ2-7, with TRBD2 matching over 11 bases. The CDR3 contains 15 residues. The V gene end was trimmed by 3 bases and the J gene end by 1 base; junction bases not matched to a gene: 3. Germline CDR1 is SGHRS and CDR2 is YFSETQ. The CDR3 loop is CASSWLAGGSYEQYF. The CDR3 DNA follows: TGCGCCAGCAGCTGGCTAGCGGGAGGATCCTACGAGCAGTACTTC.

The chain recombines TRBV5-5 with TRBJ1-5; D is unclear. Germline V gives CDR1 SGHKS, CDR2 YYEKEE (reference sequence). Trimming took off 0 bases at V and 2 bases at J, with 9 bases between the two ends. The CDR3 is 15 amino acids. This chain's CDR3 is CASSLGGYGNQPQHF. Here the CDR3 DNA reads TGTGCCAGCAGCTTGGGAGGTTATGGCAATCAGCCCCAGCATTTT.

Turning to this clone: The sample has other DNA sequences that encode this CDR3 too. The chain joins TRBV5-1 to TRBJ2-5; D gene ambiguous. Germline V gives CDR1 SGHRS, CDR2 YFSETQ. Trimming left V 0 bases short and J 4 bases short, with 10 bases between. The CDR3 is 14 residues long. The CDR3 coding sequence is TGCGCCAGCAGCTTGGCCACGCGATTAGAGACCCAGTACTTC. It is translated as CASSLATRLETQYF.

The CDR3, as DNA: TGTGCCAGCAGCTTAGCTCAATTTCAGGGTGCTGAAGCTTTCTTT. It encodes CASSLAQFQGAEAFF. The chain recombines TRBV7-9 with TRBJ1-1, with D perhaps matching TRBD1 (5 bases). V lost 0 bases and J lost 6, with 14 bases in between. The CDR3 consists of 15 residues. The germline V gene encodes CDR1 SEHNR and CDR2 FQNEAQ (reference sequence).

V and J are TRBV7-2 and TRBJ1-1; no reliable D call. V shed 3 bases and J shed 4 bases, with 15 bases lying between them. Germline loops: CDR1 SGHTA, CDR2 FQGNSA. There are 15 residues in the CDR3. CDR3 region: CASSFLNPGSTEAFF. The CDR3 DNA sequence: TGTGCCAGCAGCTTTCTCAACCCCGGGAGCACTGAAGCTTTCTTT.

The gene calls are TRBV7-2 and TRBJ1-4; 7 bases fit TRBD1. The CDR3 is 14 amino acids. Germline CDR1 is SGHTA and CDR2 is FQGNSA. The trim removed 5 bases at V and 3 bases at J, leaving 3 bases unmatched. The chain's CDR3 is CASSVDRANEKLFF. The CDR3 nucleotides read TGTGCCAGCAGCGTCGACAGGGCTAATGAAAAACTGTTTTTT.

The rearrangement links TRBV27 to TRBJ2-7; a possible D gene is TRBD2 (5 bases). This CDR3 comprises 13 residues. The V end was cut by 2 bases, the J end by 7 bases, with 12 bases between. Germline V gene data show CDR1 as MNHEY and CDR2 as SMNVEV (reference sequence). The CDR3 protein is CASSLSIRREQYF. The CDR3 region has the DNA TGTGCCAGCAGTTTAAGTATTAGGAGGGAGCAGTACTTC.

This sequence joins TRBV30 and TRBJ1-6; D uncertain. V was clipped by 3 bases and J by 10 bases, with 25 bases between them. The CDR3 consists of 17 residues. Germline assignment: CDR1 GTSNPN and CDR2 SVGIG (reference sequence). For the CDR3, the DNA is TGTGCCTGGAGCCCAGAGATGACATGGGATGGGAGGTCACCCCTCCACTTT. This codes for CAWSPEMTWDGRSPLHF.

This chain joins TRBV7-9 and TRBJ1-5; TRBD1 agrees at 8 bases. The CDR3 covers 17 residues. The germline V gene encodes CDR1 SEHNR and CDR2 FQNEAQ (reference sequence). With V trimmed by 3 bases and J by 4 bases, 11 bases remained unmatched. The CDR3, as DNA: TGTGCCAGCAGCTTTTGGGGTGGCAGGGGGCGGAATCAGCCCCAGCATTTT. It is translated as CASSFWGGRGRNQPQHF.

The J gene is TRBJ1-4, the V gene TRBV29-1; TRBD1 agrees at 7 bases. Germline CDR1 is SQVTM and CDR2 is ANQGSEA. The V and J ends lost 7 bases and 2 bases, in that order; junction bases with no gene match: 7. This CDR3 is built from 14 residues. CDR3 sequence reads: CSAGTGATNEKLFF. DNA for the CDR3: TGCAGCGCCGGAACAGGGGCCACTAATGAAAAACTGTTTTTT.

The chain employs TRBV7-3 and TRBJ2-1, with TRBD1 identical over 12 bases. This CDR3 is 16 amino acids long. J gave up 5 bases and V 5 bases, and 7 bases lay outside the gene matches. Germline V gene lookup returns CDR1 SGHTA and CDR2 FQGTGA. CDR3 protein: CASSRWDRGLNNEQFF. CDR3 in DNA: TGTGCCAGCAGCAGATGGGACAGGGGGCTAAACAATGAGCAGTTCTTC.

In DNA, the CDR3 is TGTGCCAGCAGCTCGGTGGGGGCCGATCTCTACGAGCAGTACTTC. It codes for CASSSVGADLYEQYF. The rearrangement links TRBV5-5 to TRBJ2-7; maybe TRBD1 (6 bases). Per the germline V gene, CDR1 is SGHKS and CDR2 is YYEKEE (reference sequence). V lost 3 bases and J lost 3, with 16 bases in between. The CDR3 is 15 residues long.